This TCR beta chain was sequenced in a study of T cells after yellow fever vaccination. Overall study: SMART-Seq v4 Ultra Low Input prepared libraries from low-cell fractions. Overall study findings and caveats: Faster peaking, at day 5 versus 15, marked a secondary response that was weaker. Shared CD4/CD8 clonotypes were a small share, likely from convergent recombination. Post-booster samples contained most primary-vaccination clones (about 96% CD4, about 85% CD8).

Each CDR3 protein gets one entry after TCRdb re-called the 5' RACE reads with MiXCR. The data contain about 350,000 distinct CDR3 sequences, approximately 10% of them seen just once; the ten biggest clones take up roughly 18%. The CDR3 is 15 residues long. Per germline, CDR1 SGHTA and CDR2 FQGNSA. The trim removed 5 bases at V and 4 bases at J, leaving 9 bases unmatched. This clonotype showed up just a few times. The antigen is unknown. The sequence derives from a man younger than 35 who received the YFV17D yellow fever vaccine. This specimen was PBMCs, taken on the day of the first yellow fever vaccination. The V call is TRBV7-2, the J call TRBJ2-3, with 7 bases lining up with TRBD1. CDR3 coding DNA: TGTGCCAGCAGCCGAGCCGGGACAGATGCAGATACGCAGTATTTT. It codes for CASSRAGTDADTQYF.